Presented here are 10 T cell receptor beta chains from one specimen sequenced in a study of shared clonotypes between healthy human individuals. Naive CD8 cells comprised CD45RO-negative, CCR7-positively selected cells, excluding terminally differentiated effector memory CD45RA+ cells. TCRdb's copy holds only in-frame clones and misses some; the assay was immunoSEQ multiplex PCR. The sample lists about 820,000 clones; roughly 92% were seen once. The sample comprised naive CD8+ T cells sorted from blood. These receptors came from a young man in good health.

V is TRBV11-2 and J is TRBJ1-4; D gene ambiguous. V gave up 3 bases and J gave up 7 bases, with 12 bases separating them. Germline V CDR1 and CDR2: SGHAT, FQNNGV. The CDR3 loop spans 14 amino acids. Here the CDR3 reads CASSLSRSREKLFF. Here the CDR3 DNA reads TGTGCCAGCAGCTTGAGTAGGTCGCGTGAAAAACTGTTTTTT.

This chain joins TRBV15 and TRBJ1-5; 7 positions agree with TRBD1. The CDR3 loop spans 16 amino acids. Per germline, CDR1 LNHNV and CDR2 YYDKDF (reference sequence). With V trimmed by 6 bases and J by 0 bases, 8 bases remained unmatched. The CDR3 coding sequence is TGTGCCACCAGGAATACAGGGGTCCTTAGCAATCAGCCCCAGCATTTT. Encoded protein: CATRNTGVLSNQPQHF.

The CDR3 DNA reads TGTGCCAGCGGATCCTTGCTCCCGTCGTCCTCTGGGGCCAACGTCCTGACTTTC. This gives the protein CASGSLLPSSSGANVLTF. V usage is TRBV27 and J usage is TRBJ2-6; D not resolved. V was clipped by 8 bases and J by 0 bases, with 20 bases between them. This CDR3 contains 18 residues. From germline, CDR1 is MNHEY and CDR2 SMNVEV (reference sequence).

A single count supports this clone. The V gene is TRBV28, the J gene TRBJ2-3, with D possibly being TRBD1 (6 bases). Trimming shortened V by 5 bases and J by 0 bases, and 12 bases separated the two germline ends. Germline V gene lookup returns CDR1 MDHEN and CDR2 SYDVKM. The CDR3 loop spans 15 amino acids. This CDR3 is CASSGRTDSTDTQYF. The CDR3 nucleotides are TGTGCCAGCAGTGGTAGGACAGACAGCACAGATACGCAGTATTTT.

This chain connects TRBV11-3 to TRBJ2-2; perhaps TRBD2 as D (5 bases). V lost 5 bases to trimming and J lost 6 bases, with 22 bases between them. Per the germline V gene, CDR1 is SGHNT and CDR2 is YENEEA. The CDR3 has 17 amino acids. The CDR3 sequence is CASSPRVGVGNAGELFF. CDR3 coding DNA: TGTGCCAGCAGCCCCCGGGTCGGGGTGGGAAACGCCGGGGAGCTGTTTTTT.

Notes on this clone: This CDR3 is also generated by other DNA sequences in the sample. The rearrangement links TRBV11-2 to TRBJ1-1; D call uncertain. V was clipped by 2 bases and J by 8 bases, with 9 bases between them. CDR1 and CDR2 (germline): SGHAT, FQNNGV. This CDR3 is built from 12 residues. The CDR3 reads CASSLSGTEAFF. The CDR3 DNA sequence: TGTGCCAGCAGCTTAAGTGGAACAGAAGCTTTCTTT.

The chain carries TRBV15 and TRBJ2-1; 8 bases are shared with TRBD2. CDR1 LNHNV and CDR2 YYDKDF come from the germline V gene (reference sequence). J lost 5 bases, V lost 0 bases, and 12 bases had no gene match. The CDR3 extends over 18 amino acids. CDR3 nucleotides: TGTGCCACCAGCAGAGAAGGTGGCAGGACTAGCAGGCACAATGAGCAGTTCTTC. Translation gives CATSREGGRTSRHNEQFF.

The chain employs TRBV7-2 and TRBJ2-1; 10 bases map to TRBD2. The CDR3 covers 14 residues. CDR1 and CDR2 (germline): SGHTA, FQGNSA. V lost 7 bases and J lost 8; bases outside the gene matches: 8. In DNA form, the CDR3 reads TGTGCCAGCATGTCCCTAGCGGGAGTCCATGAGCAGTTCTTC. Protein: CASMSLAGVHEQFF.

This clone appeared a few times. Distinct nucleotide sequences in the sample also encode this CDR3. The chain employs TRBV27 and TRBJ2-7; D is undetermined. Germline values: CDR1 MNHEY, CDR2 SMNVEV (reference sequence). The CDR3 is 11 amino acids. The V and J ends lost 4 bases and 4 bases respectively, with 5 bases between them. The CDR3 DNA sequence: TGTGCCAGCAGTTATGGGTACGAGCAGTACTTC. Amino acids: CASSYGYEQYF.

The chain carries TRBV27 and TRBJ2-1; 7 bases fit TRBD2. Germline V lookup: CDR1 MNHEY, CDR2 SMNVEV (reference sequence). V gave up 4 bases and J gave up 7 bases; unmatched junction bases: 10. CDR3 length: 15 amino acids. CDR3: CASSSGTIGGNEQFF. Written as DNA, the CDR3 is TGTGCCAGCAGTTCCGGGACCATCGGGGGGAATGAGCAGTTCTTC.